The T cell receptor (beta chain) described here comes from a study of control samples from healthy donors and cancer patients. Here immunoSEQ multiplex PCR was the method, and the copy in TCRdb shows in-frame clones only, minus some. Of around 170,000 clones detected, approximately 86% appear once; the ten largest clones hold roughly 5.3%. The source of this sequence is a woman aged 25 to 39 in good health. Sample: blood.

The CDR3 DNA is TGTGCCACCAGCAGAGACGCGGGAGGGAAAGAGACCCAGTACTTC. Its protein is CATSRDAGGKETQYF. V gene TRBV15 combines with J gene TRBJ2-5; TRBD2 aligns across 9 bases. The trim removed 0 bases at V and 3 bases at J, leaving 2 bases unmatched. The CDR3 is 15 amino acids. Per germline, CDR1 LNHNV and CDR2 YYDKDF (reference sequence).